These 7 T cell receptor beta chains were sequenced from one sample in a study of shared clonotypes between healthy human individuals (dated by TCRdb to about 2020). Library preparation was by the immunoSEQ multiplex PCR assay. TCRdb carries this immuneACCESS record with in-frame sequences only. Its versions omit some clonotypes, under half of them owing to an unresolved V gene in the studies checked, with the rest unexplained. This sample has hundreds of thousands of clones in its table, and 98% of those were observed once. The top ten hold 0.3% to 0.35% of the sample. For the CD8 naive samples, CD45RO-negative cells were positively selected for CCR7, yielding a CD45RA+CCR7+ population from which TemRA cells were excluded. Sequenced sample: naive CD8+ T cells sorted from blood. The sample's cell subset or site label is to be understood as: CD45RA+CCR7+. The receptors shown here come from a man aged 25-45 years in good health.

This chain uses TRBV6-5 with TRBJ1-2; D is unclear. The ends were cut back, 2 bases at V and 6 bases at J, with 10 bases in the middle. The CDR3 totals 13 residues. Germline lookup yields CDR1 MNHEY and CDR2 SVGAGI. This CDR3 reads CASSYTQLDGYTF. The CDR3 bases are TGTGCCAGCAGTTACACCCAGCTTGATGGCTACACCTTC.

This clone was counted a single time. The chain recombines TRBV10-3 with TRBJ2-3; 8 bases fit TRBD2. After removal of 4 bases from V and 2 bases from J, the junction contained 2 bases not matched to a gene. The CDR3 is made up of 14 amino acids. Per the germline V gene, CDR1 is ENHRY and CDR2 is SYGVKD. CDR3 DNA: TGTGCCATCAGTGCGGGAGGGGTCACAGATACGCAGTATTTT. Translating gives CAISAGGVTDTQYF.

The chain combines TRBV13 with TRBJ2-7; D might be TRBD1 or TRBD2, each matching 5 bases. Germline values: CDR1 PRHDT, CDR2 FYEKMQ (reference sequence). Trimming stripped 5 bases from V and 2 bases from J, with 13 bases between. CDR3 size: 14 residues. For the CDR3, the DNA is TGTGCCAGCAGCCCCGTGGGGGTCACCTACGAGCAGTACTTC. Translation: CASSPVGVTYEQYF.

V is TRBV4-1 and J is TRBJ2-3; perhaps TRBD2 as D (5 bases). V was shortened by 3 bases and J by 0 bases, with 10 bases between the two germline ends. CDR1 MGHRA and CDR2 YSYEKL come from the germline V gene. The CDR3 is 15 residues long. For the CDR3, the DNA is TGCGCCAGCAGCCACGACTACCCTAGCACAGATACGCAGTATTTT. Residues: CASSHDYPSTDTQYF.

V and J are TRBV5-4 and TRBJ2-5; D not certain. The CDR3 sequence is 15 residues long. V was pared by 1 base and J by 2 bases, with 12 bases between. Germline V gene data show CDR1 as SGHNT and CDR2 as YYREEE (reference sequence). CDR3 sequence reads: CASSLKGSRQETQYF. DNA of the CDR3: TGTGCCAGCAGCTTGAAAGGTAGCAGGCAAGAGACCCAGTACTTC.

This chain connects TRBV5-1 to TRBJ2-1, with 8 bases identical to TRBD2. V trimming: 4 bases; J trimming: 2 bases; junction bases outside the gene matches: 8. Germline loops: CDR1 SGHRS, CDR2 YFSETQ. The CDR3 extends over 16 amino acids. The CDR3 DNA reads as TGCGCCAGCAGCCCCGGGGCGGGAGGCGCCTACAATGAGCAGTTCTTC. Translating gives CASSPGAGGAYNEQFF.

The genes are TRBV7-8 and TRBJ2-1; TRBD1 agrees at 9 bases. Germline V gives CDR1 SGHVS, CDR2 FQNEAQ. The ends lost 3 bases at V and 9 bases at J; junction bases unmatched: 6. The CDR3 is 14 amino acids. The CDR3 is CASSFRQGGSEQFF. Here the CDR3 DNA reads TGTGCCAGCAGCTTTCGACAGGGGGGGAGTGAGCAGTTCTTC.